This T cell receptor (beta chain) stems from a study of shared clonotypes between healthy human individuals (dated by TCRdb to about 2020). Context from the whole study: The cohort included three men and two women between 18 and 49 years of age. To estimate repertoire size and how much clonotypes are shared between individuals, the study performed deep sequencing of blood TCR repertoires from about five healthy adults. To increase sequencing depth and limit assay-specific biases, TCR repertoire library preparation and sequencing were carried out by different laboratories using diverse techniques. Between about 0.94 and 8.9 billion PBMCs per donor were obtained by leukapheresis.

TCR CDR3 regions were amplified from genomic DNA by multiplex PCR using the deep immunoSEQ assay. Genomic DNA extracted from each cell subset was distributed evenly over all wells of several immunoSEQ 96-well plates, and each plate served as one replicate. Each replicate PCR for unsorted PBMC received roughly 300 ng genomic DNA, equal to 30,000 or so T cell genomes. Unsorted PBMC genomic DNA was sequenced across ten immunoSEQ deep assay plates. The purified libraries were quantified using a Qubit 3.0 fluorometer, sized with a Bioanalyzer 2100, and then quantified again using the KAPA Library Quantification kit. A separate single-read 150-cycle Illumina NextSeq 550 flow cell was used to sequence each immunoSEQ 96-well plate. Per the original workflow: Because only junctional sequences without quality scores were contained in the immunoSEQ output, filtering matching that applied to full-length reads could not be performed. To assign V/J genes and CDR3, sequences were annotated against IMGT germline references using PyIR, a Python wrapper for IgBLAST v1.9. Reads were filtered out if the reads had weak V/J assignments (E-value above 1e-6), no CDR3, stop codons, out-of-frame junctions, or ambiguous translated residues. V3J clonotypes were defined as sequences sharing an identical inferred V gene, J gene, and CDR3 amino acid sequence. To compute the percentage overlap between repertoires, the number of shared unique clonotypes was divided by the size of the smaller repertoire. Three approaches were used to assess repertoire richness: RTK rarefaction, the Chao1 estimator, and Recon v2.1 estimates of unobserved clonotypes. TCRdb provides this immuneACCESS table in a form limited to in-frame rearrangements. Some clones are lacking; in checked studies, under half of them reflect an unresolved V gene, and why the rest are absent is not known. The V and J calls and clone size are taken from that table; D and trimming were inferred from the DNA. The sample has about 490,000 clones on record, 79% of them singletons. Approximately 12% of the sample is taken by the ten largest.

CDR1 and CDR2 are drawn from the germline V gene: SGHRS, YFSETQ. The CDR3, from cysteine to phenylalanine, totals 14 residues. Only the CDR3 region is kept as DNA, spanning 42 bases read in frame from base 1. The trim is 3 bases for V and 3 bases for J, with a gap of 9 bases between the germline ends. As to this clone: What antigen it recognizes has not been identified. No much larger clonotype is one base removed from it; base qualities were not supplied.

The investigation overall reported the following: Based on pairwise subsampling, the degree of clonotype sharing among donors was expected to be affected by sequencing depth. The genetic and exposure-history diversity represented was limited by the small number of donors. Sampling was limited to blood, and TCR repertoires in tissue likely differ from TCR repertoires in blood.

The donors were healthy, HIV-negative adults who had no recently reported acute infections or vaccinations. Every donor was a Caucasian adult residing in Nashville, Tennessee, USA. For unsorted samples, some 90 million PBMCs were counted, and genomic DNA was extracted using the QIAamp DNA Blood Mini kit. Blood was obtained by leukapheresis, after which PBMCs were separated by Ficoll-Histopaque density gradient centrifugation and cryopreserved in liquid nitrogen vapor phase. The chain joins TRBV5-1 to TRBJ1-4; D gene: possibly TRBD1, on 5 matching bases. The material sequenced was PBMCs. The clonotype originates from a middle-aged woman in good health. Some clones in this sample may be carry-over from other donors' samples. The CDR3 reads CASSSTAANEKLFF. Read as DNA, the sequence is TGCGCCAGCAGCTCGACAGCAGCTAATGAAAAACTGTTTTTT.